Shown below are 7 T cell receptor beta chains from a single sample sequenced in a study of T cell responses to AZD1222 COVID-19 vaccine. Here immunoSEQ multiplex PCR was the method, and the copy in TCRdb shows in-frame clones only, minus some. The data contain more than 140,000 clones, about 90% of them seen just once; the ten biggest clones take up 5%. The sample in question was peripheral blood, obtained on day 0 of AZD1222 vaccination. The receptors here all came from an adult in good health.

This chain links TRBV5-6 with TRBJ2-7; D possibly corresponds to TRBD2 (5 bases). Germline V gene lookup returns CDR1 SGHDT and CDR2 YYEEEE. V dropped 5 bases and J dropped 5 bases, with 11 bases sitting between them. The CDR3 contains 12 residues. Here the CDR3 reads CASSQTRNEQYF. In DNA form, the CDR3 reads TGTGCCAGCAGTCAAACTAGAAACGAGCAGTACTTC. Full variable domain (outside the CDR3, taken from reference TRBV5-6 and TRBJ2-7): DAGVTQSPTHLIKTRGQQVTLRCSPKSGHDTVSWYQQALGQGPQFIFQYYEEEERQRGNFPDRFSGHQFPNYSSELNVNALLLGDSALYLCASSQTRNEQYFGPGTRLTVT.

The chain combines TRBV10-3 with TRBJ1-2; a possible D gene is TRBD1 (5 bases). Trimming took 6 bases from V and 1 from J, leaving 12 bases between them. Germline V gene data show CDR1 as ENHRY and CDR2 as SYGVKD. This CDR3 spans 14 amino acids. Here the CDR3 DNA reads TGTGCCATCAGGGGGACGGCCGATAACTATGGCTACACCTTC. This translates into CAIRGTADNYGYTF.

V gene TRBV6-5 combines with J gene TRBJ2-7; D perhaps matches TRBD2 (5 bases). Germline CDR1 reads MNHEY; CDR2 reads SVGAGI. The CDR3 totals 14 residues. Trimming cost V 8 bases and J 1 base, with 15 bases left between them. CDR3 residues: CASSPRGNSYEQYF. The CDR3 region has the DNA TGTGCCAGCTCCCCCCGGGGTAATTCCTACGAGCAGTACTTC.

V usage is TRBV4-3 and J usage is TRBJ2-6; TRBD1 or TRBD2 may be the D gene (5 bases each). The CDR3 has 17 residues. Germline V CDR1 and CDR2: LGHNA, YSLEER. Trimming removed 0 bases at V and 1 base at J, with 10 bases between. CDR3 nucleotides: TGCGCCAGCAGCCAAGAGGGACCGGGGTCTGGGGCCAACGTCCTGACTTTC. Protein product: CASSQEGPGSGANVLTF.

CDR3 DNA sequence: TGTGCCAGCAGCTTGTGGAGCGAGCAGTACTTC. Its protein is CASSLWSEQYF. The chain couples TRBV7-2 to TRBJ2-7, with D unclear. V was clipped by 3 bases and J by 6 bases, with 6 bases between them. Germline V lookup: CDR1 SGHTA, CDR2 FQGNSA. The CDR3 is 11 residues long. The variable domain in full, completed from reference TRBV7-2 and TRBJ2-7, reads GAGVSQSPSNKVTEKGKDVELRCDPISGHTALYWYRQSLGQGLEFLIYFQGNSAPDKSGLPSDRFSAERTGGSVSTLTIQRTQQEDSAVYLCASSLWSEQYFGPGTRLTVT.

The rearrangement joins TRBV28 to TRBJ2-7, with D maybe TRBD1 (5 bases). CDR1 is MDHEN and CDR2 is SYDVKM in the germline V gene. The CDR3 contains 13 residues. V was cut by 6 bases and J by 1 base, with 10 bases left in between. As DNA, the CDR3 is TGTGCCAGCAGCCCAGGGATTTCCTACGAGCAGTACTTC. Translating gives CASSPGISYEQYF.

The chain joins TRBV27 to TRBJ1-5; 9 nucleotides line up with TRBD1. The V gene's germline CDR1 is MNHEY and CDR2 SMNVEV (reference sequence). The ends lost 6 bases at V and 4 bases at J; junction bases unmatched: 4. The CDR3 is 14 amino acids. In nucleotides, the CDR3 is TGTGCCAGCAGCCTCGGGACAGGGAATCAGCCCCAGCATTTT. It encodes CASSLGTGNQPQHF.